Below, 28 T cell receptor beta chains from the same sample are listed, as sequenced in a study of T cells after yellow fever vaccination. One entry per CDR3 protein, called by TCRdb with MiXCR from the 5' RACE reads. Among about 340,000 distinct CDR3 sequences listed, 3% to 4.5% were seen once. Specimen: PBMCs, collected 5 days after the yellow fever booster vaccination. Source of these receptors: a man between 18 and 35 years old who received the YFV17D yellow fever vaccine.

In its sample, this clonotype was seen a few times. The rearrangement links TRBV6-2 or TRBV6-3 to TRBJ2-1; TRBD2 agrees at 10 bases. Germline-derived CDR1 and CDR2 are MNHEY and SVGEGT. This CDR3 spans 16 amino acids. After removal of 5 bases from V and 8 bases from J, the junction contained 12 bases not matched to a gene. Here the CDR3 DNA reads TGTGCCAGCAGTACACCGGCTAGCGGGGGTACCGATGAGCAGTTCTTC. Encoded protein: CASSTPASGGTDEQFF.

The chain carries TRBV6-5 and TRBJ2-5; 10 bases are a match to TRBD1. CDR1 is MNHEY and CDR2 is SVGAGI in the germline V gene. Trimming removed 2 bases from V and 5 bases from J; junction bases left unmatched: 5. CDR3 length: 15 amino acids. The CDR3 is CASSYATGGRETQYF. The CDR3 DNA reads as TGTGCCAGCAGTTACGCGACAGGGGGCCGGGAGACCCAGTACTTC.

This clonotype was counted between two and nine times. The chain joins TRBV6-5 to TRBJ2-7, with 8 bases that match TRBD1. J lost 2 bases, V lost 0 bases, and 6 bases had no gene match. CDR3 length: 16 residues. The germline V gene has CDR1 MNHEY and CDR2 SVGAGI. CDR3 residues: CASSYSPSTGAYEQYF. CDR3 nucleotides: TGTGCCAGCAGTTACTCCCCCTCGACAGGGGCCTACGAGCAGTACTTC.

This clonotype has only a few counts. V usage is TRBV2 and J usage is TRBJ1-2, with 11 bases matching TRBD1. CDR3 size: 13 residues. Per the germline V gene, CDR1 is SNHLY and CDR2 is FYNNEI. Unmatched junction bases numbered 3, after V lost 6 bases and J lost 6 bases. In DNA, the CDR3 is TGTGCCAGCAGCGGGACAGGGGGGCATGGCTACACCTTC. It codes for CASSGTGGHGYTF.

This clonotype appeared many times. The chain recombines TRBV12-3 or TRBV12-4 with TRBJ2-7; D may be TRBD1 or TRBD2 (5 bases each). The CDR3 consists of 15 residues. V was cut by 6 bases and J by 3 bases, with 18 bases left in between. CDR3 nucleotide sequence: TGTGCCAGCAGCTTCGGCGAGGGGTCATTCTACGAGCAGTACTTC. It specifies CASSFGEGSFYEQYF.

Of note for this clonotype: Sequence at one end of the junction differs from germline and may be a read error. This rearrangement joins TRBV5-1 to TRBJ2-6, with D tentatively TRBD2 (6 bases). The CDR3 is 14 amino acids. CDR1 SGHRS and CDR2 YFSETQ come from the germline V gene. DNA of the CDR3: TGCGCCAGCAGTCGGGACTCTGCGGCCAACGTCCTGACTTTC. Amino acids: CASSRDSAANVLTF.

The CDR3 nucleotides are TGTGCCAGCAGCCCGCTAGCGATACAGGGTAGAGGCGCTCAGCCCCAGCATTTT. Its protein product is CASSPLAIQGRGAQPQHF. V and J are TRBV7-9 and TRBJ1-5; TRBD1 is a possible D gene (6 bases). Germline CDR1 SEHNR, CDR2 FQNEAQ (reference sequence). This CDR3 is 18 amino acids long. V lost 5 bases to trimming and J lost 6 bases, with 26 bases between them.

This clonotype appeared a few times. This chain joins TRBV18 and TRBJ1-1; D unresolved. The CDR3 extends over 12 amino acids. Trimming pared 3 bases from V and 4 bases from J, leaving 6 bases between. Germline V CDR1 and CDR2: KGHSH, LQKENI. As DNA, the CDR3 is TGTGCCAGCTCACCGACAAGCACTGAAGCTTTCTTT. Its protein is CASSPTSTEAFF.

This clonotype was recorded at least ten times. The chain has TRBV5-1 and TRBJ2-5; no firm D call. Germline assignment: CDR1 SGHRS and CDR2 YFSETQ. The CDR3 extends over 12 amino acids. V dropped 3 bases and J dropped 3 bases, with 6 bases sitting between them. The CDR3 sequence: CASSSGEETQYF. The CDR3, as DNA: TGCGCCAGCAGCTCCGGAGAAGAGACCCAGTACTTC.

This clonotype appeared a few times. The CDR3 nucleotides are TGTGCCAGCAGCTTGACCCTGAGCTCCTATAATTCACCCCTCCACTTT. Translated: CASSLTLSSYNSPLHF. This rearrangement joins TRBV7-6 to TRBJ1-6; D gene unclear. The CDR3 totals 16 residues. CDR1 and CDR2 (germline): SGHVS, FNYEAQ. The V end was cut by 3 bases, the J end by 0 bases, with 9 bases between.

This clonotype was picked up many times. The gene calls are TRBV7-8 and TRBJ1-5, with D hard to call. Germline V gives CDR1 SGHVS, CDR2 FQNEAQ. CDR3 length equals 14 residues. V was trimmed by 5 bases and J by 4 bases, leaving 12 bases between them. The CDR3 DNA follows: TGTGCCAGCAGCCCCGCCACGGGGAATCAGCCCCAGCATTTT. This encodes CASSPATGNQPQHF.

The genes are TRBV7-3 and TRBJ2-1; 11 nucleotides match TRBD2. Germline-derived CDR1 and CDR2 are SGHTA and FQGTGA. The CDR3 totals 15 residues. The junction had 2 bases not matched to a gene; V was cut back by 1 base and J by 6 bases. The CDR3 coding sequence is TGTGCCAGCAGCTTAAATAGCGGGGGGGCCAATGAGCAGTTCTTC. Protein product: CASSLNSGGANEQFF. Complete variable domain (other parts from reference TRBV7-3 and TRBJ2-1): GAGVSQTPSNKVTEKGKYVELRCDPISGHTALYWYRQSLGQGPEFLIYFQGTGAADDSGLPNDRFFAVRPEGSVSTLKIQRTERGDSAVYLCASSLNSGGANEQFFGPGTRLTVL.

This clonotype was picked up many times. The V and J genes are TRBV4-1 and TRBJ2-7; 8 positions match TRBD1. Germline V gene lookup returns CDR1 MGHRA and CDR2 YSYEKL. J gave up 2 bases and V 1 base, and 7 bases lay outside the gene matches. There are 16 residues in the CDR3. CDR3 residues: CASSQVLTGETYEQYF. In DNA, the CDR3 is TGCGCCAGCAGCCAAGTCCTGACAGGGGAAACCTACGAGCAGTACTTC.

The J gene is TRBJ2-7, the V gene TRBV29-1; 9 bases align to TRBD1. The CDR3 runs to 14 residues. V shed 4 bases and J 5 bases; nucleotides not matched to a gene: 9. Germline CDR1 and CDR2: SQVTM and ANQGSEA. The chain's CDR3 is CSVANLQGAHEQYF. CDR3 DNA: TGCAGCGTTGCAAACCTACAGGGGGCCCACGAGCAGTACTTC.

V usage is TRBV11-2 and J usage is TRBJ1-4, with no clear D. Germline V gene sequence: CDR1 SGHAT, CDR2 FQNNGV. The CDR3 covers 15 residues. V shed 3 bases and J shed 10 bases, with 18 bases lying between them. The CDR3 nucleotides are TGTGCCAGCAGCTTCCCCGGGAGGTCGGGTGTAAAACTGTTTTTT. Its translation is CASSFPGRSGVKLFF.

This clonotype was recorded a few times. The rearrangement uses TRBV12-3 or TRBV12-4 and TRBJ1-3; D may be TRBD1 (6 bases). This CDR3 has 16 amino acids. The V gene lost 2 bases and the J gene lost 0 bases, with 11 bases spanning the gap. The CDR3 is CASSLWAGASGNTIYF. CDR3 sequence (DNA): TGTGCCAGCAGTTTATGGGCAGGGGCCTCTGGAAACACCATATATTTT.

At least ten counts were recorded for this clonotype. The chain joins TRBV5-1 to TRBJ1-4, with 8 bases fitting TRBD1. CDR1 is SGHRS and CDR2 is YFSETQ in the germline V gene. This CDR3 contains 14 residues. J was trimmed by 3 bases and V by 4 bases; bases with no gene match: 2. This CDR3 is CASSRQGSNEKLFF. CDR3 nucleotides: TGCGCCAGCAGCCGACAGGGGTCTAATGAAAAACTGTTTTTT.

There are a few counts of this clonotype. The J gene is TRBJ2-3, the V gene TRBV5-1; D not certain. Between the trimmed V and J ends, which lost 4 bases and 1 base, there was a span of 19 bases. This CDR3 is 17 amino acids long. Germline V lookup: CDR1 SGHRS, CDR2 YFSETQ. CDR3 residues: CASSLKRKLQRTDTQYF. CDR3 in DNA: TGCGCCAGCAGCCTGAAAAGGAAACTTCAACGCACAGATACGCAGTATTTT.

This clonotype came up many times. The chain couples TRBV20-1 to TRBJ2-1, with D possibly matching TRBD2 (6 bases). The CDR3 runs to 13 residues. Germline CDR1 and CDR2: DFQATT and SNEGSKA (reference sequence). The CDR3 region is CRLGGSSYNEQFF. CDR3 coding DNA: TGCAGGTTAGGAGGGAGCTCCTACAATGAGCAGTTCTTC.

The J gene is TRBJ1-1, the V gene TRBV6-6; D is unclear. Trimming removed 7 bases at V and 1 base at J, with 10 bases between. The CDR3 consists of 13 residues. Germline lookup yields CDR1 MNHNY and CDR2 SVGAGI (reference sequence). This CDR3 is CASTTEQNTEAFF. The DNA of the CDR3 is TGTGCCAGCACCACAGAGCAGAACACTGAAGCTTTCTTT.

The rearrangement links TRBV5-1 to TRBJ1-1; D is undetermined. CDR1 is SGHRS and CDR2 is YFSETQ in the germline V gene. The CDR3 totals 15 residues. Trimming removed 0 bases from V and 1 base from J, with 10 bases in between. As DNA, the CDR3 is TGCGCCAGCAGCTTGGCGGGGAATCGGAACACTGAAGCTTTCTTT. Translated: CASSLAGNRNTEAFF.

The table lists this clonotype with a few counts. V usage is TRBV7-2 and J usage is TRBJ2-7; D not certain. The CDR3 spans 14 residues. Germline lookup yields CDR1 SGHTA and CDR2 FQGNSA. V dropped 1 base and J dropped 2 bases, with 9 bases sitting between them. The CDR3 nucleotides read TGTGCCAGCAGCTTAGACCGTCGGGCCTACGAGCAGTACTTC. Amino acids: CASSLDRRAYEQYF.

This chain connects TRBV6-5 to TRBJ1-4; D not resolved. Germline CDR1 reads MNHEY; CDR2 reads SVGAGI. Trimming took 0 bases from V and 4 from J, leaving 9 bases between them. The CDR3 runs 15 residues. This CDR3 is CASSYSTGRNEKLFF. For the CDR3, the DNA is TGTGCCAGCAGTTACTCGACCGGGCGTAATGAAAAACTGTTTTTT.

V gene TRBV12-3 or TRBV12-4 combines with J gene TRBJ2-2; the D is unclear. There are 14 residues in the CDR3. Trimming removed 1 base from V and 6 bases from J, with 9 bases in between. CDR3 bases: TGTGCCAGCAGTTTAGAAGCCGTCGCCGGGGAGCTGTTTTTT. Its translation: CASSLEAVAGELFF.

The rearrangement links TRBV15 to TRBJ2-3; 8 positions match TRBD1. V lost 0 bases to trimming and J lost 7 bases; unmatched junction nucleotides: 15. From germline, CDR1 is LNHNV and CDR2 YYDKDF (reference sequence). There are 18 residues in the CDR3. CDR3 sequence (DNA): TGTGCCACCAGCAGAGATAGAGGGGCAGGGGGCGCTGGGCATACGCAGTATTTT. Translating it yields CATSRDRGAGGAGHTQYF.

The V and J genes are TRBV5-1 and TRBJ1-3; no firm D call. V lost 1 base and J 3 bases, leaving 8 bases between the germline ends. There are 14 residues in the CDR3. CDR1 is SGHRS, CDR2 YFSETQ, per germline. CDR3 in amino acids: CASSLFSDGNTIYF. The CDR3 DNA reads as TGCGCCAGCAGCTTGTTCTCAGATGGAAACACCATATATTTT.

The sample holds many counts of this clonotype. The chain couples TRBV7-3 to TRBJ2-1; D is ambiguous. The V and J ends lost 5 bases and 6 bases respectively, with 17 bases between them. The CDR3 consists of 15 residues. Germline CDR1 is SGHTA and CDR2 is FQGTGA. The CDR3 protein is CASSPARGGGNEQFF. CDR3 in DNA: TGTGCCAGCAGCCCCGCCCGCGGTGGCGGCAATGAGCAGTTCTTC.

This clonotype was counted only a few times. V usage is TRBV5-4 and J usage is TRBJ2-2; D gene uncertain. Germline values: CDR1 SGHNT, CDR2 YYREEE (reference sequence). CDR3 length equals 16 residues. V lost 0 bases, J lost 1 base, and 10 bases lay in between. CDR3 DNA sequence: TGTGCCAGCAGCTTGGGAGCACAGTTGAACACCGGGGAGCTGTTTTTT. The encoded protein is CASSLGAQLNTGELFF.